Following are 20 T cell receptor beta chains from one sample sequenced in a study of cytomegalovirus exposure and HLA in healthy donors. 13 Jbeta primers and 60 Vbeta primers were used for the PCR. Measured with immunoSEQ multiplex PCR; TCRdb has only the in-frame clones, and not every one. The data contain approximately 140,000 clones, about three quarters of them singletons. Specimen: PBMCs. These receptors originate from a male donor in good health and CMV-seropositive.

This chain uses TRBV7-6 with TRBJ1-1; 7 bases agree with TRBD1. V was clipped by 0 bases and J by 7 bases; unmatched bases: 2. From germline, CDR1 is SGHVS and CDR2 FNYEAQ. This CDR3 comprises 13 residues. The CDR3 is CASSLAGQSEAFF. As DNA, the CDR3 is TGTGCCAGCAGCTTAGCGGGACAGAGTGAAGCTTTCTTT.

V usage is TRBV7-3 and J usage is TRBJ2-7, with a possible D match to TRBD2 (6 bases). This CDR3 contains 16 residues. Germline V CDR1 and CDR2: SGHTA, FQGTGA. V gave up 1 base and J gave up 5 bases, with 18 bases separating them. The CDR3 here is CASSLNAREFGNEQYF. CDR3 coding DNA: TGTGCCAGCAGCTTAAACGCCCGGGAGTTTGGCAACGAGCAGTACTTC.

V is TRBV5-6 and J is TRBJ2-7; the match to TRBD1 covers 8 bases. V shed 5 bases, J shed 2 bases, and the junction held 6 bases outside the gene matches. Germline V gene data show CDR1 as SGHDT and CDR2 as YYEEEE. The CDR3 sequence is 14 residues long. This CDR3 is CASSLDRGAYEQYF. The CDR3 nucleotides are TGTGCCAGCAGTCTTGACAGGGGTGCCTACGAGCAGTACTTC.

This sequence joins TRBV5-6 and TRBJ2-7; TRBD1 matches 9 bases. CDR1 is SGHDT and CDR2 is YYEEEE in the germline V gene. This CDR3 comprises 15 residues. Unmatched junction bases numbered 7, after V lost 4 bases and J lost 2 bases. The CDR3 sequence is CASSLGTGLTYEQYF. The CDR3 DNA sequence: TGTGCCAGCAGCCTCGGGACAGGGCTAACCTACGAGCAGTACTTC.

This clone was seen only once. The chain recombines TRBV10-3 with TRBJ2-1; D is possibly TRBD1 (6 bases). The CDR3 has 16 amino acids. Between the trimmed V and J ends, which lost 0 bases and 1 base, there was a span of 10 bases. The V gene's germline CDR1 is ENHRY and CDR2 SYGVKD. CDR3 region: CAISESQQGSYNEQFF. As DNA, the CDR3 is TGTGCCATCAGTGAGTCGCAACAGGGATCCTACAATGAGCAGTTCTTC.

This clone came up a few times. The chain has TRBV10-1 and TRBJ2-1; 8 bases are shared with TRBD2. Looked up from germline, CDR1 is WNHNN and CDR2 is SYGVQD (reference sequence). The CDR3 runs 16 residues. V was pared by 7 bases and J by 2 bases, with 10 bases of the junction left unmatched. The CDR3 reads CASTRSAGLAYNEQFF. CDR3 DNA sequence: TGCGCCAGCACCCGAAGTGCGGGACTAGCCTACAATGAGCAGTTCTTC.

This clone was counted between two and nine times. The rearrangement uses TRBV7-9 and TRBJ2-7, with D perhaps matching TRBD2 (6 bases). This CDR3 has 15 residues. Between the trimmed V and J ends, which lost 7 bases and 5 bases, there was a span of 21 bases. The V gene's germline CDR1 is SEHNR and CDR2 FQNEAQ (reference sequence). CDR3: CASNADLWRGNEQYF. CDR3 nucleotides: TGTGCCAGCAACGCTGACCTTTGGAGGGGAAACGAGCAGTACTTC.

V is TRBV12-5 and J is TRBJ2-1; 11 bases map to TRBD2. This CDR3 has 14 amino acids. V shed 6 bases and J 5 bases; nucleotides not matched to a gene: 3. Germline CDR1 is LGHNT and CDR2 is FRNRAP. The CDR3 bases are TGTGCTAGTGGCCTGACTAGCGGGGACAATGAGCAGTTCTTC. Protein product: CASGLTSGDNEQFF. Variable domain in full (rest from reference TRBV12-5 and TRBJ2-1): DARVTQTPRHKVTEMGQEVTMRCQPILGHNTVFWYRQTMMQGLELLAYFRNRAPLDDSGMPKDRFSAEMPDATLATLKIQPSEPRDSAVYFCASGLTSGDNEQFFGPGTRLTVL.

The rearrangement links TRBV10-3 to TRBJ1-5, with D uncertain. The V end lost 4 bases, the J end lost 3 bases, and 10 bases lay between the germline ends. This CDR3 is 14 amino acids long. Germline lookup yields CDR1 ENHRY and CDR2 SYGVKD. CDR3 coding DNA: TGTGCCATCAGTGTTTCAGGTGCCAATCAGCCCCAGCATTTT. Its translation: CAISVSGANQPQHF.

The genes are TRBV5-4 and TRBJ2-2; D unresolved. This CDR3 has 13 residues. CDR1 is SGHNT and CDR2 is YYREEE in the germline V gene (reference sequence). V lost 7 bases to trimming and J lost 5 bases, with 12 bases between them. The CDR3 reads CASSVSLTGELFF. The CDR3 DNA reads TGTGCCAGCTCGGTCTCCCTAACCGGGGAGCTGTTTTTT.

The J gene is TRBJ1-6, the V gene TRBV30, with 8 bases identical to TRBD1. The CDR3 consists of 12 residues. Trimming cost V 5 bases and J 9 bases; bases outside gene matches: 3. CDR1 is GTSNPN and CDR2 is SVGIG in the germline V gene (reference sequence). This CDR3 reads CAWGQGSSPLHF. In DNA form, the CDR3 reads TGTGCCTGGGGACAGGGAAGTTCACCCCTCCACTTT.

CDR3 sequence reads: CASTQYRGSSYNEQFF. CDR3 in DNA: TGTGCCAGCACACAATACAGGGGTAGCTCCTACAATGAGCAGTTCTTC. The V gene is TRBV2, the J gene TRBJ2-1; 7 nucleotides agree with TRBD1. J lost 0 bases, V lost 7 bases, and 9 bases had no gene match. The germline V gene encodes CDR1 SNHLY and CDR2 FYNNEI. The CDR3 has 16 residues.

This sequence joins TRBV4-2 and TRBJ1-1, with a weak D call TRBD1 (5 bases). The germline CDR1 and CDR2 sequences are LGHNA and YNFKEQ. The CDR3 sequence is 16 residues long. Between the trimmed V and J ends, which lost 0 bases and 2 bases, there was a span of 13 bases. The CDR3 nucleotides read TGTGCCAGCAGCCAAGATCTTTTGGGGGGAAACACTGAAGCTTTCTTT. Translation: CASSQDLLGGNTEAFF.

This clone was seen only a few times. CDR3 residues: CASSLAGTSAGEAFF. The CDR3, as DNA: TGTGCCAGCAGCCTCGCCGGGACATCTGCGGGTGAAGCTTTCTTT. The V gene is TRBV7-9, the J gene TRBJ1-1, with D possibly being TRBD1 (6 bases). The CDR3 consists of 15 residues. The V gene lost 5 bases and the J gene lost 7 bases, with 20 bases spanning the gap. Germline CDR1 and CDR2: SEHNR and FQNEAQ (reference sequence).

This clone was seen only once. The chain employs TRBV18 and TRBJ2-1; TRBD2 agrees at 14 bases. With V trimmed by 2 bases and J by 13 bases, 13 bases remained unmatched. The CDR3 is 17 amino acids. CDR1 is KGHSH, CDR2 LQKENI, per germline. The CDR3 protein is CASSPMTGGGLAGAQFF. The CDR3 DNA follows: TGTGCCAGCTCACCAATGACCGGGGGGGGACTAGCGGGGGCCCAGTTCTTC.

The J gene is TRBJ1-1, the V gene TRBV27; 10 bases agree with TRBD1. V shed 2 bases, J shed 4 bases, and the junction held 4 bases outside the gene matches. This CDR3 region has 15 residues. Germline V gives CDR1 MNHEY, CDR2 SMNVEV (reference sequence). The CDR3: CASSLGTGAGTEAFF. CDR3 coding DNA: TGTGCCAGCAGTTTAGGGACAGGGGCTGGCACTGAAGCTTTCTTT.

The chain joins TRBV5-1 to TRBJ2-1; 7 nucleotides line up with TRBD2. Trimming at V came to 5 bases and at J to 8 bases, leaving 7 bases not matched to a gene. The CDR3 contains 13 residues. CDR1 is SGHRS and CDR2 is YFSETQ in the germline V gene. CDR3 sequence: CASSMGGWDEQFF. CDR3 DNA sequence: TGCGCCAGCAGTATGGGGGGGTGGGATGAGCAGTTCTTC.

The chain links TRBV7-9 to TRBJ2-7, with 9 bases fitting TRBD2. CDR3 size: 15 residues. Germline V lookup: CDR1 SEHNR, CDR2 FQNEAQ (reference sequence). With 5 bases clipped from V and 2 bases from J, the junction kept 7 bases outside the gene matches. The CDR3 DNA follows: TGTGCCAGCAGCCCACAGACTAGCGGAACCTACGAGCAGTACTTC. Encoded protein: CASSPQTSGTYEQYF.

The gene calls are TRBV7-9 and TRBJ1-6, with 7 nucleotides matching TRBD1. This CDR3 is 16 amino acids long. Germline V gene lookup returns CDR1 SEHNR and CDR2 FQNEAQ (reference sequence). The trim removed 5 bases at V and 7 bases at J, leaving 11 bases unmatched. The CDR3 DNA reads TGTGCCAGCAGCATGGAGACAGGGCTGCGGAATTCACCCCTCCACTTT. Amino acid sequence: CASSMETGLRNSPLHF.

The chain links TRBV4-1 to TRBJ2-5; TRBD2 agrees at 9 bases. The DNA end is a closer match to TRBJ2-7, so the J assignment may be wrong. CDR3 size: 15 residues. CDR1 and CDR2 from the germline V gene are MGHRA and YSYEKL. CDR3 coding DNA: TGCGCCAGCAGCTCTGGGACTAGCCCTGCCTACGAGCAGTACTTC. Translating it yields CASSSGTSPAYEQYF.